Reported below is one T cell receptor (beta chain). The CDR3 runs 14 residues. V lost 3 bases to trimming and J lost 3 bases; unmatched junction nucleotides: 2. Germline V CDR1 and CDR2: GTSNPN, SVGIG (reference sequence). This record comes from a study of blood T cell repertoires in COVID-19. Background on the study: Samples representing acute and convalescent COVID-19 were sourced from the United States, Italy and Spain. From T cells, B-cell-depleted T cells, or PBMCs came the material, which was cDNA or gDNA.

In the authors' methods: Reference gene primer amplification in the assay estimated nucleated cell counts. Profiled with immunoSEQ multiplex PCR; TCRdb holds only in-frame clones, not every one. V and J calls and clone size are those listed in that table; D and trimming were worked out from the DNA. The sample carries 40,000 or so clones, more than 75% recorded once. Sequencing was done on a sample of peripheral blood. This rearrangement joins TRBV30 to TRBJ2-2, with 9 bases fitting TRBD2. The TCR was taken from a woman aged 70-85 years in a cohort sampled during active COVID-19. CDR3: CAWRAGGYTGELFF. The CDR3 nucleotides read TGTGCCTGGAGGGCGGGAGGGTACACCGGGGAGCTGTTTTTT.